This T cell receptor (beta chain) derives from a study of PD-1 blockade in classical Hodgkin lymphoma. Germline CDR1 and CDR2: MDHEN and SYDVKM. This CDR3 comprises 15 residues. J lost 1 base, V lost 6 bases, and 8 bases had no gene match. The time point is: newly diagnosed, previously untreated cHL patient sample. By magnetic negative selection, CD4+ T cells were purified from thawed PBMCs. Sequencing was performed with immunoSEQ multiplex PCR; in TCRdb, only in-frame clones are kept and a portion is missing. The sample has just under 20,000 clones, about 83% seen once. This clone was seen a handful of times.

The rearrangement uses TRBV28 and TRBJ1-1; TRBD1 matches at 7 bases. Sequenced: CD4+ T cells from blood. This sequence was found in a human donor with classical Hodgkin lymphoma. The CDR3 loop is CASRYGDRENTEAFF. CDR3 DNA sequence: TGTGCCAGCAGATACGGAGACAGGGAGAACACTGAAGCTTTCTTT.